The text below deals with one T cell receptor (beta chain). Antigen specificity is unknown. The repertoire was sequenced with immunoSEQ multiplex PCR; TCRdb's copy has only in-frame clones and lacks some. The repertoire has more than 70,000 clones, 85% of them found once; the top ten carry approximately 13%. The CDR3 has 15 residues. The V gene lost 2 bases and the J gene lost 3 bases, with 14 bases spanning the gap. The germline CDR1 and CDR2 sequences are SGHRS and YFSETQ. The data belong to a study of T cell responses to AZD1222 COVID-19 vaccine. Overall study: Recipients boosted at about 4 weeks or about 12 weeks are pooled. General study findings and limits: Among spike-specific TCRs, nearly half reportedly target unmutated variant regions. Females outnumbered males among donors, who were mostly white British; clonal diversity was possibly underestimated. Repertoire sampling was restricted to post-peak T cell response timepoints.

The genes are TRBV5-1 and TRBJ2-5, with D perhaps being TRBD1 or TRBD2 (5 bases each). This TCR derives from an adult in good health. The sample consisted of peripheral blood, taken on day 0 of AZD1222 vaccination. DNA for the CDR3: TGCGCCAGCAGCTTCCCGGGGACCGAAAAAGAGACCCAGTACTTC. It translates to CASSFPGTEKETQYF.